Below, 26 T cell receptor beta chains from the same sample are listed, as sequenced in a study of T cells expressing NK-cell markers. After re-calling the 5' RACE reads, TCRdb lists one entry per CDR3 protein, DNA absent. The sample has about 110,000 distinct CDR3 sequences. Source material: blood T cells: a sorted CD56 or NKG2C T cell subset, CD4+ or CD8+ T cells, or bulk PBMC T cells (not recorded which). Receptor source: a woman between 18 and 75 years old in good health.

The chain combines TRBV7-9 with TRBJ2-1. The CDR3 length is 12 residues. CDR1 and CDR2 (germline): SEHNR, FQNEAQ (reference sequence). This CDR3 reads CASSRDSNEQFF.

This chain links TRBV27 with TRBJ2-1; there is no DNA to check the TCRdb D call of TRBD1. Germline V CDR1 and CDR2: MNHEY, SMNVEV (reference sequence). The CDR3 is made up of 15 amino acids. CDR3 in amino acids: CASSIRGPEGYEQFF.

V gene TRBV7-9 combines with J gene TRBJ2-7; TCRdb selects TRBD2, and the lack of DNA leaves this call unchecked. The CDR3 consists of 14 residues. Per the germline V gene, CDR1 is SEHNR and CDR2 is FQNEAQ (reference sequence). The CDR3 is CASSSGEGIHEQYF. Full variable domain (remainder filled in from reference TRBV7-9 and TRBJ2-7): DTGVSQNPRHKITKRGQNVTFRCDPISEHNRLYWYRQTLGQGPEFLTYFQNEAQLEKSRLLSDRFSAERPKGSFSTLEIQRTEQGDSAMYLCASSSGEGIHEQYFGPGTRLTVT.

The chain combines TRBV5-4 with TRBJ2-1; TCRdb indicates TRBD2, and absent DNA this call remains unverified. The CDR3 has 14 amino acids. Germline CDR1 reads SGHNT; CDR2 reads YYREEE (reference sequence). The CDR3 here is CASSPGASGNEQFF.

This chain links TRBV7-2 with TRBJ2-1; no DNA is available, so the TRBD1 call from TCRdb remains unchecked. The germline CDR1 and CDR2 sequences are SGHTA and FQGNSA. The CDR3 loop spans 12 amino acids. The CDR3: CASSLGEPPQFF.

The CDR3 sequence: CASSLADFYNEQFF. V usage is TRBV5-6 and J usage is TRBJ2-1. Germline lookup yields CDR1 SGHDT and CDR2 YYEEEE. The CDR3 runs to 14 residues.

The gene calls are TRBV4-3 and TRBJ2-5; without DNA, the TCRdb call of TRBD1 cannot be checked. Germline V gene lookup returns CDR1 LGHNA and CDR2 YSLEER. The CDR3 totals 14 residues. The CDR3 is CASSQAGEVETQYF.

CDR3 amino acids: CASMGGDYNEQFF. V is TRBV9 and J is TRBJ2-1; TCRdb's assignment of TRBD1 cannot be checked, as there is no DNA. CDR3 length: 13 amino acids. CDR1 SGDLS and CDR2 YYNGEE come from the germline V gene.

V usage is TRBV5-4 and J usage is TRBJ2-1; as DNA is missing, the TRBD2 call by TCRdb cannot be tested. Germline V gene lookup returns CDR1 SGHNT and CDR2 YYREEE (reference sequence). This CDR3 has 12 residues. CDR3 sequence: CASSSSGLQQFF.

The CDR3: CASSANGGGAGETQYF. V gene TRBV9 combines with J gene TRBJ2-5; TCRdb's assignment of TRBD2 cannot be checked, as there is no DNA. CDR1 is SGDLS and CDR2 is YYNGEE in the germline V gene. CDR3 size: 16 residues.

The chain is built from TRBV4-2 and TRBJ1-5; the D gene TCRdb calls, TRBD1, cannot be checked with no DNA. This CDR3 is built from 17 residues. From germline, CDR1 is LGHNA and CDR2 YNFKEQ. The CDR3 reads CASSPHRTGVSNQPQHF.

This chain links TRBV4-2 with TRBJ2-5; without DNA, the TCRdb call of TRBD2 cannot be checked. This CDR3 has 16 residues. Germline CDR1 and CDR2: LGHNA and YNFKEQ. Here the CDR3 reads CASSQDGTSGGETQYF.

The V gene is TRBV9, the J gene TRBJ1-1; TCRdb gives TRBD1 as the D gene, but with no DNA this cannot be confirmed. Per the germline V gene, CDR1 is SGDLS and CDR2 is YYNGEE. This CDR3 comprises 14 residues. CDR3 loop: CASSVGPGGTEAFF.

This rearrangement joins TRBV4-1 to TRBJ2-3; TCRdb names TRBD2, which stays unverified in the absence of DNA. Germline lookup yields CDR1 MGHRA and CDR2 YSYEKL. This CDR3 spans 22 amino acids. CDR3 residues: CASSQGQLGALAGMRITDTQYF.

The gene calls are TRBV12-3 or TRBV12-4 and TRBJ2-3; the TRBD2 assignment by TCRdb is unverifiable without DNA. The CDR3 sequence is 19 residues long. CDR3 sequence: CASSLWLAGGAGGTDTQYF.

CDR3: CASSQDRVTSGVDTQYF. The genes are TRBV4-3 and TRBJ2-3; TCRdb proposes TRBD2, but this gene call is untestable without DNA. CDR1 LGHNA and CDR2 YSLEER come from the germline V gene. CDR3 length: 17 residues.

The rearrangement joins TRBV7-8 to TRBJ2-3; TCRdb selects TRBD2, and the lack of DNA leaves this call unchecked. The germline V gene has CDR1 SGHVS and CDR2 FQNEAQ. There are 15 residues in the CDR3. CDR3 region: CASRPVAGAHHTQYF.

V gene TRBV27 combines with J gene TRBJ1-5; TCRdb's D gene call, TRBD1, goes unchecked for lack of DNA. Germline CDR1 and CDR2: MNHEY and SMNVEV (reference sequence). There are 15 residues in the CDR3. The CDR3 region is CASSSSGTGNQPQHF.

V usage is TRBV29-1 and J usage is TRBJ1-2; the TCRdb call, TRBD1, lacks DNA for checking. The CDR3 sequence is 16 residues long. Per the germline V gene, CDR1 is SQVTM and CDR2 is ANQGSEA. The CDR3 region is CSVVVQGVITNYGYTF.

This rearrangement joins TRBV4-2 to TRBJ2-7; absent DNA, TCRdb's TRBD2 call cannot be checked. The CDR3 contains 17 residues. Germline assignment: CDR1 LGHNA and CDR2 YNFKEQ. The CDR3 reads CASSQDGDGSASYEQYF.

The J gene is TRBJ1-1, the V gene TRBV20-1. Germline assignment: CDR1 DFQATT and CDR2 SNEGSKA (reference sequence). This CDR3 is built from 14 residues. CDR3 protein: CSARALTGESEAFF.

The chain uses TRBV6-2 or TRBV6-3 and TRBJ2-1; TCRdb designates TRBD2, a call that cannot be tested without DNA. This CDR3 is 16 amino acids long. Germline-derived CDR1 and CDR2 are MNHEY and SVGEGT. CDR3 residues: CASSRTSGSSYNEQFF.

The chain couples TRBV13 to TRBJ2-2; TCRdb outputs TRBD1, but without DNA this stays unchecked. The CDR3 contains 13 residues. The germline V gene has CDR1 PRHDT and CDR2 FYEKMQ (reference sequence). CDR3 sequence: CASSTGWSGELFF.

The V gene is TRBV14, the J gene TRBJ1-2. Germline loops: CDR1 SGHDN, CDR2 FVKESK. The CDR3 runs to 15 residues. The CDR3 sequence is CASSQDEPAPYGYTF.

The rearrangement links TRBV6-5 to TRBJ1-5. Germline-derived CDR1 and CDR2 are MNHEY and SVGAGI. This CDR3 spans 14 amino acids. The CDR3 region is CASSYQGLGQPQHF.

The chain combines TRBV5-6 with TRBJ2-3; TCRdb's assignment of TRBD2 cannot be checked, as there is no DNA. Germline V lookup: CDR1 SGHDT, CDR2 YYEEEE. This CDR3 comprises 16 residues. CDR3: CASSGAGGPYTDTQYF.